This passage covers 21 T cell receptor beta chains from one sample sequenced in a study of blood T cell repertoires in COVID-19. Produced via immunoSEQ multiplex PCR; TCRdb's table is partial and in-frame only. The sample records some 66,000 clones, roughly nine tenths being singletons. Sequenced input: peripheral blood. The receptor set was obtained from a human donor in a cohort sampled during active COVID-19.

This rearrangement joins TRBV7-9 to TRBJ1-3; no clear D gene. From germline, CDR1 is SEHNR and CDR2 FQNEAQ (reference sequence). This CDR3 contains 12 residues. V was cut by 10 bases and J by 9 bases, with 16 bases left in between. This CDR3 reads CATGLPGGTIYF. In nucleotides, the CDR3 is TGTGCCACCGGCCTCCCGGGTGGCACCATATATTTT.

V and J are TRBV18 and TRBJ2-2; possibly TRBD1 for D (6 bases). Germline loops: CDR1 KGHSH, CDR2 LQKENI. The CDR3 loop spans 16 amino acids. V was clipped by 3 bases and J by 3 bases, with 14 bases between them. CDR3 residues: CASSPLSRGHTGELFF. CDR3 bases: TGTGCCAGCTCACCCCTGAGCAGGGGACACACCGGGGAGCTGTTTTTT.

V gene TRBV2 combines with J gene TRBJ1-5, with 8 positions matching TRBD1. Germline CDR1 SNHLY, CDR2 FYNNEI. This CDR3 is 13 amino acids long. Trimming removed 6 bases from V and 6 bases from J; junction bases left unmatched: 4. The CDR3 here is CASRTGGSQPQHF. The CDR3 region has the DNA TGTGCCAGCAGAACAGGGGGAAGTCAGCCCCAGCATTTT.

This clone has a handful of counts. The CDR3 DNA reads TGTGCCAGCAGTTCCCCACAGGGGGCCCCCTACGAGCAGTACTTC. Its translation is CASSSPQGAPYEQYF. The chain couples TRBV6-2 or TRBV6-3 to TRBJ2-7; 9 bases match TRBD1. Germline V lookup: CDR1 MNHEY, CDR2 SVGEGT. This CDR3 is built from 15 residues. J gave up 2 bases and V 4 bases, and 6 bases lay outside the gene matches.

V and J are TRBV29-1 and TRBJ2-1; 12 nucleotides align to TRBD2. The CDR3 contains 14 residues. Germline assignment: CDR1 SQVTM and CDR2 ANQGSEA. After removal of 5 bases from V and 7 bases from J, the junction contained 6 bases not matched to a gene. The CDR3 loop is CSVLTSGRNNEQFF. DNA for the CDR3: TGCAGCGTTTTAACTAGCGGGAGGAATAATGAGCAGTTCTTC.

The CDR3 sequence is CASSVWTGDYEQYF. DNA for the CDR3: TGTGCCAGCAGCGTATGGACAGGAGACTACGAGCAGTACTTC. The gene calls are TRBV7-2 and TRBJ2-7, with 7 bases matching TRBD1. The CDR3 length is 14 residues. Germline values: CDR1 SGHTA, CDR2 FQGNSA. The V segment lost 5 bases and the J segment 3 bases; nucleotides outside the gene matches: 7. Complete variable domain (other parts from reference TRBV7-2 and TRBJ2-7): GAGVSQSPSNKVTEKGKDVELRCDPISGHTALYWYRQSLGQGLEFLIYFQGNSAPDKSGLPSDRFSAERTGGSVSTLTIQRTQQEDSAVYLCASSVWTGDYEQYFGPGTRLTVT.

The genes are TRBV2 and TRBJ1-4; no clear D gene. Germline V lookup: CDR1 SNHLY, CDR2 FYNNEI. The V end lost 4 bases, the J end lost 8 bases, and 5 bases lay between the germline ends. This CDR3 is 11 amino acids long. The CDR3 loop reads CASSVREKLFF. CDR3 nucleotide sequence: TGTGCCAGCAGTGTGCGAGAAAAACTGTTTTTT.

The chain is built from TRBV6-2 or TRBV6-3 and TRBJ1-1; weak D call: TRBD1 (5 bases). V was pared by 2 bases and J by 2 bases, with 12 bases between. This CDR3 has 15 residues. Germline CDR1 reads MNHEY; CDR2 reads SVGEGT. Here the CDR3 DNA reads TGTGCCAGCAGTTACGAGCGGGGCCTCAACACTGAAGCTTTCTTT. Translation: CASSYERGLNTEAFF.

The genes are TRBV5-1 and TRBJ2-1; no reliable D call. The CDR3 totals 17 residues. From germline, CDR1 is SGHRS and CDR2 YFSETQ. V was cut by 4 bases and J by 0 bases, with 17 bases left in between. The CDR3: CASSPPLSYSSYNEQFF. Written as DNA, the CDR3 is TGCGCCAGCAGCCCACCCTTGTCCTACAGCTCCTACAATGAGCAGTTCTTC.

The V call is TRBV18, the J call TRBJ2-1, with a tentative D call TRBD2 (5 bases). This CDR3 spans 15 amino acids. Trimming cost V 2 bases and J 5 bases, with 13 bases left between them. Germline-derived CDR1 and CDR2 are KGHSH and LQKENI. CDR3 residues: CASSPMNRGDNEQFF. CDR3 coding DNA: TGTGCCAGCTCACCAATGAACCGGGGTGACAATGAGCAGTTCTTC.

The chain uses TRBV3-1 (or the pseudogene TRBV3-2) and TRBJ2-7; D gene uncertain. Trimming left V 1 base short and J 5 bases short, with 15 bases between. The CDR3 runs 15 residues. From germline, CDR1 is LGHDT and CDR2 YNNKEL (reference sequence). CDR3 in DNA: TGTGCCAGCAGCCAAGCGCCTAGTTGGTCACACGAGCAGTACTTC. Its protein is CASSQAPSWSHEQYF.

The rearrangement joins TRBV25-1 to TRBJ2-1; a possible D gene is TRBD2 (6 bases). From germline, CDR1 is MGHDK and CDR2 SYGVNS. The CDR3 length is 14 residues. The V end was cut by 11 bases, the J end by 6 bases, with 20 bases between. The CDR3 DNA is TGTGCCCTGGAGGGGCTAGCAGTGCCCAATGAGCAGTTCTTC. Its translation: CALEGLAVPNEQFF.

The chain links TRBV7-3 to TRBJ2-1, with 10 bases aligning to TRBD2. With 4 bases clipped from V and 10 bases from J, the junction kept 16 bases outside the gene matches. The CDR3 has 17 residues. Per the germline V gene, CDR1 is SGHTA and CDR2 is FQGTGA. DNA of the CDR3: TGTGCCAGCAGCTCAACGATACTAGCGGGGACCCCCAACGAGCAGTTCTTC. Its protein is CASSSTILAGTPNEQFF.

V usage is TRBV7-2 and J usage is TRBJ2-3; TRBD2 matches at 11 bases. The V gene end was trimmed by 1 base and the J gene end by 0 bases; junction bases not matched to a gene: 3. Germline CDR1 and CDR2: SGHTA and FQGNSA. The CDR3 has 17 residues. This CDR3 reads CASSLGLAGSSTDTQYF. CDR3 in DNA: TGTGCCAGCAGCTTAGGACTAGCGGGATCTAGCACAGATACGCAGTATTTT. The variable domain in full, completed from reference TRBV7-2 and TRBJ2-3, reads GAGVSQSPSNKVTEKGKDVELRCDPISGHTALYWYRQSLGQGLEFLIYFQGNSAPDKSGLPSDRFSAERTGGSVSTLTIQRTQQEDSAVYLCASSLGLAGSSTDTQYFGPGTRLTVL.

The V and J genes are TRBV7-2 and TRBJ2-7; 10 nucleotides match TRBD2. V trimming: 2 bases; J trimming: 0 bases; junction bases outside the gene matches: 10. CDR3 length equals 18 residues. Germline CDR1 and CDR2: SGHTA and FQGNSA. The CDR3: CASSLKRGGPTISYEQYF. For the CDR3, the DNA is TGTGCCAGCAGCTTAAAGCGGGGGGGTCCCACCATCTCCTACGAGCAGTACTTC.

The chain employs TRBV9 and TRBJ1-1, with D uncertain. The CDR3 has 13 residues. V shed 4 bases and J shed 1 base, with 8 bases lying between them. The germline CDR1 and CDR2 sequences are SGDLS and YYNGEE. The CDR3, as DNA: TGTGCCAGCAGCCCGGAGCCGAACACTGAAGCTTTCTTT. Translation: CASSPEPNTEAFF. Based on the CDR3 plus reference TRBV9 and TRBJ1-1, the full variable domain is DSGVTQTPKHLITATGQRVTLRCSPRSGDLSVYWYQQSLDQGLQFLIQYYNGEERAKGNILERFSAQQFPDLHSELNLSSLELGDSALYFCASSPEPNTEAFFGQGTRLTVV.

CDR3 sequence (DNA): TGTGCCAGCAGCTTGAGGGCAGGGAACGCCGAGCAGTACTTC. As protein: CASSLRAGNAEQYF. The chain uses TRBV5-4 and TRBJ2-7; D possibly corresponds to TRBD1 (5 bases). Germline V gene data show CDR1 as SGHNT and CDR2 as YYREEE (reference sequence). V gave up 1 base and J gave up 6 bases, with 14 bases separating them. This CDR3 is 14 amino acids long.

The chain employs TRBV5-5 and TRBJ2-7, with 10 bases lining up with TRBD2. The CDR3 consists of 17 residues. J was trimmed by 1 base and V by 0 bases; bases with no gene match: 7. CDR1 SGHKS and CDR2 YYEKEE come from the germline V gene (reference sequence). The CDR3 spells CASSLAGDSGGSYEQYF. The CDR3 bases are TGTGCCAGCAGCTTGGCCGGAGATAGCGGGGGGTCCTACGAGCAGTACTTC. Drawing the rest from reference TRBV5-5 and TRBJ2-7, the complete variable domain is DAGVTQSPTHLIKTRGQQVTLRCSPISGHKSVSWYQQVLGQGPQFIFQYYEKEERGRGNFPDRFSARQFPNYSSELNVNALLLGDSALYLCASSLAGDSGGSYEQYFGPGTRLTVT.

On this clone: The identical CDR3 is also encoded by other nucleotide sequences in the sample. CDR3 nucleotide sequence: TGTGCCAGTACCATGGACAGGGTGAACACTGAAGCTTTCTTT. Its translation is CASTMDRVNTEAFF. The chain uses TRBV19 and TRBJ1-1, with 8 bases lining up with TRBD1. Per the germline V gene, CDR1 is LNHDA and CDR2 is SQIVND (reference sequence). Unmatched junction bases numbered 4, after V lost 7 bases and J lost 0 bases. This CDR3 has 14 amino acids.

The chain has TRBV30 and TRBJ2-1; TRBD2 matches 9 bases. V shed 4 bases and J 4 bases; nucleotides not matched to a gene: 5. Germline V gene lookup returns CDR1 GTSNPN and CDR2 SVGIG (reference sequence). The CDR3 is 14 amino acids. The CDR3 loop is CAWNPSGNYNEQFF. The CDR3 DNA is TGTGCCTGGAATCCTAGCGGGAATTACAATGAGCAGTTCTTC. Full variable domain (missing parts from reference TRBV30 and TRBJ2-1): SQTIHQWPATLVQPVGSPLSLECTVEGTSNPNLYWYRQAAGRGLQLLFYSVGIGQISSEVPQNLSASRPQDRQFILSSKKLLLSDSGFYLCAWNPSGNYNEQFFGPGTRLTVL.

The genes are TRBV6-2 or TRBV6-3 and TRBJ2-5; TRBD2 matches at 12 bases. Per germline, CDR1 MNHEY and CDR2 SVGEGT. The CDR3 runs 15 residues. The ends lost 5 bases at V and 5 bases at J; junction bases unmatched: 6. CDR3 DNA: TGTGCCAGCAGTACGGCGACTAGCGGGAGTGAGACCCAGTACTTC. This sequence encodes CASSTATSGSETQYF.